These 22 T cell receptor beta chains were sequenced from one sample in a study of T-cell memory formation after mild COVID-19. TCRdb reprocessed the 5' RACE reads with MiXCR, giving one entry per CDR3 protein. The table includes approximately 290,000 distinct CDR3 sequences, about a sixth detected once. Sequencing was performed on PBMCs or a T cell subset sorted from them (not recorded which). The receptor source for this set is a man younger than 35 who had mild COVID-19 (a few samples of this study predate the infection). Cell type and time point are not known.

This clonotype has only a few counts. At one boundary the junction diverges from the germline segment, which might be a read error. This chain links TRBV11-2 with TRBJ2-7, with a tentative D call TRBD2 (5 bases). The CDR3 has 14 residues. Germline V gene data show CDR1 as SGHAT and CDR2 as FQNNGV. The CDR3 sequence is CASNLEGLNYEQYF. The CDR3 nucleotides read TGTGCCAGCAACTTAGAGGGCCTAAACTACGAGCAGTACTTC.

The J gene is TRBJ2-7, the V gene TRBV14, with TRBD2 identical over 9 bases. The CDR3 has 16 amino acids. Trimming cost V 2 bases and J 3 bases; bases outside gene matches: 8. The germline CDR1 and CDR2 sequences are SGHDN and FVKESK. Here the CDR3 reads CASSQLTSGSIYEQYF. CDR3 DNA: TGTGCCAGCAGCCAACTGACTAGCGGCAGTATCTACGAGCAGTACTTC. Full variable domain (rest looked up from reference TRBV14 and TRBJ2-7): EAGVTQFPSHSVIEKGQTVTLRCDPISGHDNLYWYRRVMGKEIKFLLHFVKESKQDESGMPNNRFLAERTGGTYSTLKVQPAELEDSGVYFCASSQLTSGSIYEQYFGPGTRLTVT.

The chain couples TRBV6-2 or TRBV6-3 to TRBJ2-7; weak D call: TRBD1 (6 bases). Trimming removed 4 bases at V and 0 bases at J, with 16 bases between. The CDR3 is made up of 16 amino acids. The germline CDR1 and CDR2 sequences are MNHEY and SVGEGT. The CDR3 is CASSSRTVKFSYEQYF. The CDR3 DNA reads as TGTGCCAGCAGTTCCCGGACAGTAAAATTCTCCTACGAGCAGTACTTC.

V gene TRBV6-2 or TRBV6-3 combines with J gene TRBJ1-1; TRBD1 agrees at 8 bases. The CDR3 extends over 15 amino acids. Looked up from germline, CDR1 is MNHEY and CDR2 is SVGEGT. With V trimmed by 2 bases and J by 1 base, 3 bases remained unmatched. The CDR3 DNA reads as TGTGCCAGCAGTTACAGAGGACAGGGGAACACTGAAGCTTTCTTT. Its translation: CASSYRGQGNTEAFF.

This clonotype was seen only a few times. The junction and the germline gene differ at one end; a read error may be behind it. The chain uses TRBV28 and TRBJ1-1; the match to TRBD1 covers 8 bases. CDR1 and CDR2 from the germline V gene are MDHEN and SYDVKM. The CDR3 has 18 amino acids. The CDR3 is CASSLNPGAGGRNIEAFF. The DNA for the CDR3 is TGTGCCAGCAGTTTAAATCCTGGGGCAGGGGGCCGGAACATTGAAGCTTTCTTT.

V and J are TRBV10-1 and TRBJ2-7; 7 bases match TRBD1. Losses at the gene ends were 4 bases for V and 5 bases for J; bases not matched to a gene: 8. CDR3 size: 14 residues. The germline V gene encodes CDR1 WNHNN and CDR2 SYGVQD (reference sequence). CDR3 residues: CASSGNRGRDEQYF. The DNA of the CDR3 is TGCGCCAGCAGTGGTAACAGGGGAAGGGACGAGCAGTACTTC.

The rearrangement joins TRBV5-1 to TRBJ2-1; 8 nucleotides match TRBD2. Germline lookup yields CDR1 SGHRS and CDR2 YFSETQ. CDR3 size: 17 residues. The J segment lost 0 bases and the V segment lost 0 bases, leaving 5 bases of the junction unmatched. CDR3 coding DNA: TGCGCCAGCAGCTTGGCCGGGAGGGGACTCTCCTACAATGAGCAGTTCTTC. Translation: CASSLAGRGLSYNEQFF.

J is TRBJ1-5 and V is TRBV6-6; 7 positions match TRBD1. Germline-derived CDR1 and CDR2 are MNHNY and SVGAGI (reference sequence). The CDR3 contains 14 residues. Losses at the gene ends were 5 bases for V and 6 bases for J; bases not matched to a gene: 7. The CDR3 nucleotides read TGTGCCAGCAGTCCCGAGACAGGGCCTCAGCCCCAGCATTTT. This gives the protein CASSPETGPQPQHF.

The count of this clonotype is one. V is TRBV11-2 and J is TRBJ2-1, with 7 bases matching TRBD2. Germline CDR1 SGHAT, CDR2 FQNNGV. The CDR3 contains 16 residues. Trimming removed 5 bases from V and 0 bases from J; junction bases left unmatched: 7. The CDR3 DNA reads as TGTGCCAGCAGCCCTCGGGGGGACTTCTCCTACAATGAGCAGTTCTTC. This sequence encodes CASSPRGDFSYNEQFF.

The V call is TRBV20-1, the J call TRBJ2-1; TRBD2 aligns across 7 bases. The CDR3 totals 11 residues. Trimming took 3 bases from V and 10 from J; bases not matched to a gene: 3. CDR1 and CDR2 from the germline V gene are DFQATT and SNEGSKA (reference sequence). This CDR3 is CSARGGREQFF. The CDR3 region has the DNA TGCAGTGCTAGGGGGGGGAGAGAGCAGTTCTTC.

In its sample, this clonotype was seen a few times. The rearrangement links TRBV20-1 to TRBJ2-5; possibly TRBD2 for D (6 bases). Germline V gene sequence: CDR1 DFQATT, CDR2 SNEGSKA (reference sequence). Trimming cost V 5 bases and J 7 bases, with 14 bases left between them. The CDR3 length is 12 residues. CDR3 coding DNA: TGCAGTGCTCAGACTGGAGGGACGACCCAGTACTTC. Translated: CSAQTGGTTQYF.

This clonotype was observed a handful of times. J is TRBJ1-2 and V is TRBV3-1; 11 bases fit TRBD1. This CDR3 contains 13 residues. V lost 6 bases, J lost 7 bases, and 4 bases stayed unmatched. Per germline, CDR1 LGHDT and CDR2 YNNKEL (reference sequence). The CDR3 protein is CASRRTGGGGYTF. The CDR3 DNA reads as TGTGCCAGCAGACGGACAGGGGGCGGTGGCTACACCTTC.

The rearrangement links TRBV9 to TRBJ2-1; 8 bases align to TRBD2. Germline CDR1 is SGDLS and CDR2 is YYNGEE. Trimming at V came to 1 base and at J to 4 bases, leaving 4 bases not matched to a gene. This CDR3 is 15 amino acids long. DNA for the CDR3: TGTGCCAGCAGCGTACCCAGCGGGGGTTACAATGAGCAGTTCTTC. This gives the protein CASSVPSGGYNEQFF.

This clonotype came up many times. This chain connects TRBV7-2 to TRBJ2-3, with D tentatively TRBD2 (5 bases). This CDR3 is built from 16 residues. Germline CDR1 is SGHTA and CDR2 is FQGNSA. V dropped 4 bases and J dropped 0 bases, with 14 bases sitting between them. CDR3 nucleotides: TGTGCCAGCAGCTGGGCGGGTGTGGGTAGCACAGATACGCAGTATTTT. It yields the protein CASSWAGVGSTDTQYF.

This clonotype occurred many times. The chain uses TRBV3-1 and TRBJ1-3; possibly TRBD1 for D (5 bases). Trimming pared 5 bases from V and 0 bases from J, leaving 14 bases between. This CDR3 contains 16 residues. Germline loops: CDR1 LGHDT, CDR2 YNNKEL (reference sequence). The chain's CDR3 is CASSFTGQLSGNTIYF. DNA of the CDR3: TGTGCCAGCAGCTTTACAGGACAACTCTCTGGAAACACCATATATTTT. The whole variable domain, remainder taken from reference TRBV3-1 and TRBJ1-3, is DTAVSQTPKYLVTQMGNDKSIKCEQNLGHDTMYWYKQDSKKFLKIMFSYNNKELIINETVPNRFSPKSPDKAHLNLHINSLELGDSAVYFCASSFTGQLSGNTIYFGEGSWLTVV.

This clonotype showed up just a few times. The V and J genes are TRBV6-2 or TRBV6-3 and TRBJ1-6; 7 bases fit TRBD1. V gave up 6 bases and J gave up 8 bases; unmatched junction bases: 10. From germline, CDR1 is MNHEY and CDR2 SVGEGT. CDR3 length: 15 residues. CDR3 nucleotides: TGTGCCAGCAGCCCCACCGGGACAGAGTATTCACCCCTCCACTTT. It codes for CASSPTGTEYSPLHF.

The rearrangement links TRBV6-5 to TRBJ2-5, with D possibly being TRBD2 (5 bases). This CDR3 has 16 amino acids. V was pared by 0 bases and J by 4 bases, with 15 bases between. Germline values: CDR1 MNHEY, CDR2 SVGAGI. As DNA, the CDR3 is TGTGCCAGCAGTTACTCGACGGGGTTGGTAGGAGAGACCCAGTACTTC. This sequence encodes CASSYSTGLVGETQYF.

The chain combines TRBV7-2 with TRBJ1-1, with D uncertain. The germline V gene has CDR1 SGHTA and CDR2 FQGNSA. The CDR3 runs to 13 residues. V lost 7 bases and J lost 11, with 20 bases in between. CDR3 sequence (DNA): TGTGCCAGCAAGCGAGAGGTTCACCTGGGGGCTTTCTTT. Translating it yields CASKREVHLGAFF.

This clonotype was counted only a few times. This chain connects TRBV12-3 or TRBV12-4 to TRBJ2-2, with D possibly matching TRBD1 (6 bases). V was cut by 4 bases and J by 3 bases, with 12 bases left in between. The CDR3 extends over 15 amino acids. The CDR3 sequence is CASSSQGSHTGELFF. CDR3 bases: TGTGCCAGCAGTTCCCAGGGGTCCCACACCGGGGAGCTGTTTTTT.

The chain employs TRBV6-5 and TRBJ2-3; 8 bases are a match to TRBD2. Germline loops: CDR1 MNHEY, CDR2 SVGAGI. V was pared by 4 bases and J by 5 bases, with 8 bases of the junction left unmatched. The CDR3 is 15 residues long. The CDR3 loop is CASSWSGGSLDTQYF. The CDR3 DNA reads as TGTGCCAGCAGTTGGAGCGGGGGTAGCTTAGATACGCAGTATTTT.

The sample holds a few counts of this clonotype. The V gene is TRBV28, the J gene TRBJ2-1, with D perhaps TRBD2 (5 bases). The CDR3 contains 16 residues. Trimming pared 4 bases from V and 7 bases from J, leaving 20 bases between. The germline V gene has CDR1 MDHEN and CDR2 SYDVKM. The CDR3 loop is CASSSPVASSPNEQFF. The CDR3, as DNA: TGTGCCAGCAGTTCCCCCGTGGCTAGCTCCCCAAATGAGCAGTTCTTC.

Many counts were recorded for this clonotype. The V call is TRBV6-2 or TRBV6-3, the J call TRBJ2-6, with unresolved D. The CDR3 is made up of 14 amino acids. Trimming removed 3 bases at V and 4 bases at J, with 7 bases between. The germline V gene has CDR1 MNHEY and CDR2 SVGEGT. Here the CDR3 DNA reads TGTGCCAGCAGTTATGCGGCAGGGGCCAACGTCCTGACTTTC. Protein: CASSYAAGANVLTF.